These T cell receptor beta chains were read from a single sample in a study of T cells after yellow fever vaccination. TCRdb passed the 5' RACE reads through MiXCR, listing each CDR3 protein once. The sample has more than 300,000 distinct CDR3 sequences; approximately 4.3% are singletons. Sample: PBMCs, taken 15 days after the yellow fever booster vaccination. These receptors were collected from a man aged 18 to 30 who received the YFV17D yellow fever vaccine. The CDR3 runs from the conserved cysteine through the conserved F or W. Each record gives: J gene, V gene, clone size, D gene, CDR3 protein, CDR3 DNA. A D gene is named only where the DNA matches it firmly. Some rows have no size entry. The others give once, few or many, or a class for an expanded clone.

TRBJ1-2,TRBV7-8,many,TRBD1,CASSVGQGSLNYGYTF,TGTGCCAGCAGCGTAGGACAGGGGTCCCTTAACTATGGCTACACCTTC
TRBJ2-3,TRBV9,many,TRBD2,CASSVDRGGRPQYF,TGTGCCAGCAGCGTAGACCGGGGGGGCCGGCCGCAGTATTTT
TRBJ1-1,TRBV12-3/TRBV12-4,NA,TRBD1,CASSLGQGAIRNTEAFF,TGTGCCAGCAGTTTAGGGCAGGGGGCGATTCGGAACACTGAAGCTTTCTTT
TRBJ2-7,TRBV4-1,many,NA,CASSQGATGQLYEQYF,TGCGCCAGCAGCCAAGGAGCCACCGGACAACTCTACGAGCAGTACTTC
TRBJ2-1,TRBV6-2/TRBV6-3,few,TRBD2,CASSWGGSSSYNEQFF,TGTGCCAGCAGTTGGGGGGGGAGTAGCTCCTACAATGAGCAGTTCTTC
TRBJ2-5,TRBV7-9,many,TRBD1,CASRPTGQETQYF,TGTGCCAGCAGACCGACAGGGCAAGAGACCCAGTACTTC
TRBJ2-5,TRBV6-2/TRBV6-3,many,NA,CASSYRRVGETQYF,TGTGCCAGCAGTTACCGCCGGGTCGGGGAGACCCAGTACTTC
TRBJ2-1,TRBV7-8,few,NA,CASSLAYGGRPYNEQFF,TGTGCCAGCAGCTTAGCGTACGGGGGCCGCCCCTACAATGAGCAGTTCTTC
TRBJ1-4,TRBV4-1,many,NA,CASSLPGRSREKLFF,TGCGCCAGCAGCCTACCGGGACGAAGTAGGGAAAAACTGTTTTTT
TRBJ1-5,TRBV4-3,many,NA,CASSPGIGGPYSNQPQHF,TGCGCCAGCAGCCCCGGGATTGGAGGGCCGTATAGCAATCAGCCCCAGCATTTT
TRBJ2-1,TRBV12-3/TRBV12-4,NA,NA,CASSLLVRPDNEQFF,TGTGCCAGCAGTTTATTAGTCAGACCCGACAATGAGCAGTTCTTC
TRBJ2-1,TRBV27,NA,NA,CASSPDLTRGNNEQFF,TGTGCCAGCAGTCCCGACTTGACTCGAGGAAACAATGAGCAGTTCTTC
TRBJ2-3,TRBV7-9,many,NA,CASTFEWQATQYF,TGTGCCAGCACCTTCGAGTGGCAAGCTACGCAGTATTTT
TRBJ2-1,TRBV28,few,TRBD2,CASRVAGGQNEQFF,TGTGCCAGCAGGGTAGCGGGGGGGCAGAATGAGCAGTTCTTC
TRBJ1-4,TRBV6-1,NA,NA,CASSANRNEKLFF,TGTGCCAGCAGTGCAAATAGGAATGAAAAACTGTTTTTT
TRBJ2-1,TRBV29-1,NA,TRBD2,CSVDILRGDHFNEQFF,TGCAGCGTTGACATTTTGCGGGGGGATCACTTCAATGAGCAGTTCTTC
TRBJ2-5,TRBV6-5,NA,NA,CASSHSETQYF,TGTGCCAGCAGCCATTCCGAGACCCAGTACTTC
TRBJ1-1,TRBV5-1,few,NA,CASSPEVQRLIPEAFF,TGCGCCAGCAGCCCGGAGGTACAGAGGCTTATCCCTGAAGCTTTCTTT
TRBJ1-2,TRBV30,few,NA,CAWSYQTGGYTF,TGTGCCTGGAGTTACCAGACGGGGGGCTACACCTTC
TRBJ2-3,TRBV7-2,few,TRBD2,CASSSQAAGGPTDTQYF,TGTGCCAGCAGCTCGCAGGCAGCGGGGGGCCCCACAGATACGCAGTATTTT
TRBJ2-1,TRBV7-9,many,NA,CASSPGGGQFF,TGTGCCAGCAGCCCCGGAGGGGGACAGTTCTTC
TRBJ2-7,TRBV5-1,many,NA,CASSPGIGSSYEQYF,TGCGCCAGCAGCCCGGGGATTGGGAGCTCCTACGAGCAGTACTTC
TRBJ2-1,TRBV6-5,NA,TRBD2,CASSEIAGKHNEQFF,TGTGCCAGCAGCGAGATAGCGGGGAAACACAATGAGCAGTTCTTC
TRBJ2-2,TRBV10-3,few,NA,CAISESISPGELFF,TGTGCCATCAGTGAGTCGATCAGTCCCGGGGAGCTGTTTTTT
TRBJ1-2,TRBV6-5,few,NA,CASSDSRKGHYGYTF,TGTGCCAGCAGTGACTCTAGGAAAGGGCACTATGGCTACACCTTC
TRBJ2-7,TRBV12-3/TRBV12-4,NA,NA,CASSSTAGRNSYEQYF,TGTGCCAGCAGTTCCACTGCGGGACGGAATTCCTACGAGCAGTACTTC
TRBJ2-3,TRBV2,many,NA,CASRGHPRDTQYF,TGTGCCAGCCGCGGCCACCCCCGGGATACGCAGTATTTT
TRBJ2-5,TRBV7-9,many,NA,CASSLVSNGRETQYF,TGTGCCAGCAGCTTAGTTTCAAACGGGCGAGAGACCCAGTACTTC
TRBJ2-5,TRBV27,NA,NA,CASSRRIGGLGVYQETQYF,TGTGCCAGCAGCCGGAGGATAGGGGGACTGGGGGTGTACCAAGAGACCCAGTACTTC
TRBJ2-2,TRBV12-3/TRBV12-4,few,TRBD1,CASSIQGVPGELFF,TGTGCCAGCAGCATACAGGGGGTGCCCGGGGAGCTGTTTTTT
TRBJ1-1,TRBV20-1,few,NA,CSARVQGIGTEAFF,TGCAGTGCTAGAGTACAGGGTATTGGGACTGAAGCTTTCTTT
TRBJ2-5,TRBV18,few,NA,CASSPTSRETQYF,TGTGCCAGCTCACCCACATCTAGAGAGACCCAGTACTTC
TRBJ1-2,TRBV19,NA,TRBD1,CASKLDRAILYGYTF,TGTGCCAGTAAACTCGACAGGGCCATACTCTATGGCTACACCTTC
TRBJ2-3,TRBV5-1,many,TRBD2,CASSVSGGTDTQYF,TGCGCCAGCAGCGTTAGCGGGGGCACAGATACGCAGTATTTT